The rows below give T cell receptor beta chains drawn from one sample of a study of early stage breast cancer tumors. Produced via immunoSEQ multiplex PCR; TCRdb's table is partial and in-frame only. Among fewer than 80,000 clones listed, approximately 80% were seen once. Input material: blood. The source of these receptors is a person in their 40s with breast cancer. The CDR3 runs from the conserved cysteine through the conserved F or W. D genes are given only for firm matches. Size is omitted from some rows. Given values are once, few, many or a class for expanded clones.

CDR3aa: CASSLLAGGPGTQYF
CDR3nt: TGCGCCAGCAGCCTACTAGCGGGAGGGCCTGGGACGCAGTATTTT
v_gene: TRBV10-1
d_gene: TRBD2
j_gene: TRBJ2-3
abundance: NA

CDR3aa: CASSLLAGTGHEQYF
CDR3nt: TGCGCCAGCAGCTTGTTGGCAGGGACGGGCCACGAGCAGTACTTC
v_gene: TRBV5-1
d_gene: NA
j_gene: TRBJ2-7
abundance: NA

CDR3aa: CASSSQGAGGYTF
CDR3nt: TGTGCCAGCAGCTCACAGGGGGCCGGTGGCTACACCTTC
v_gene: TRBV7-9
d_gene: TRBD1
j_gene: TRBJ1-2
abundance: NA

CDR3aa: CASSLKEEVYGYTF
CDR3nt: TGTGCCAGCAGCTTGAAGGAGGAAGTCTATGGCTACACCTTC
v_gene: TRBV5-5
d_gene: NA
j_gene: TRBJ1-2
abundance: NA

CDR3aa: CASRLANTGELFF
CDR3nt: TGTGCCAGCAGACTCGCGAACACCGGGGAGCTGTTTTTT
v_gene: TRBV7-3
d_gene: NA
j_gene: TRBJ2-2
abundance: NA

CDR3aa: CASSPYLNTGELFF
CDR3nt: TGCGCCAGCAGCCCCTACCTGAACACCGGGGAGCTGTTTTTT
v_gene: TRBV5-1
d_gene: NA
j_gene: TRBJ2-2
abundance: once

CDR3aa: CASIYRVNTEAFF
CDR3nt: TGTGCCAGCATTTACAGGGTGAACACTGAAGCTTTCTTT
v_gene: TRBV2
d_gene: NA
j_gene: TRBJ1-1
abundance: NA

CDR3aa: CASSYKGLGTEAFF
CDR3nt: TGTGCCAGCAGTTACAAGGGGCTGGGTACTGAAGCTTTCTTT
v_gene: TRBV6-6
d_gene: NA
j_gene: TRBJ1-1
abundance: NA

CDR3aa: CSVPGQGTYEQYF
CDR3nt: TGCAGCGTACCGGGACAGGGGACCTACGAGCAGTACTTC
v_gene: TRBV29-1
d_gene: TRBD1
j_gene: TRBJ2-7
abundance: NA

CDR3aa: CASSPSQGAQGELFF
CDR3nt: TGTGCCAGCAGCCCCTCACAGGGGGCGCAGGGGGAGCTGTTTTTT
v_gene: TRBV7-3
d_gene: TRBD1
j_gene: TRBJ2-2
abundance: NA

CDR3aa: CASSETGLAVNEQFF
CDR3nt: TGTGCCAGCAGCGAAACGGGACTAGCGGTAAATGAGCAGTTCTTC
v_gene: TRBV9
d_gene: TRBD2
j_gene: TRBJ2-1
abundance: NA

CDR3aa: CASRLAGASDTQYF
CDR3nt: TGTGCCAGCAGGCTAGCGGGAGCGTCAGATACGCAGTATTTT
v_gene: TRBV6-5
d_gene: TRBD2
j_gene: TRBJ2-3
abundance: NA

CDR3aa: CASSLTASYEQYF
CDR3nt: TGTGCCAGCAGCTTAACCGCCTCCTACGAGCAGTACTTC
v_gene: TRBV7-3
d_gene: NA
j_gene: TRBJ2-7
abundance: NA

CDR3aa: CASSFGTGGAHGYTF
CDR3nt: TGTGCCAGCAGTTTCGGGACAGGGGGCGCCCATGGCTACACCTTC
v_gene: TRBV28
d_gene: TRBD1
j_gene: TRBJ1-2
abundance: few

CDR3aa: CASTLQGEETQYF
CDR3nt: TGTGCCAGCACCCTCCAGGGAGAGGAGACCCAGTACTTC
v_gene: TRBV28
d_gene: NA
j_gene: TRBJ2-5
abundance: NA

CDR3aa: CASSPEAGGHLGELFF
CDR3nt: TGTGCCAGCAGTCCCGAAGCGGGAGGGCATCTCGGGGAGCTGTTTTTT
v_gene: TRBV7-9
d_gene: TRBD2
j_gene: TRBJ2-2
abundance: NA

CDR3aa: CASSLGGPNTEAFF
CDR3nt: TGTGCCAGCAGTTTAGGGGGGCCGAACACTGAAGCTTTCTTT
v_gene: TRBV28
d_gene: NA
j_gene: TRBJ1-1
abundance: NA